This is a list of T cell receptor beta chains from one sample in a study. TCRdb re-called the RT-PCR reads with MiXCR, one entry per CDR3 protein. In the table there are about 700,000 distinct CDR3 sequences, around 14% of which are singletons. Sequencing was performed on memory CD4+ T cells from blood. Source of these receptors: a female donor in good health, serving as a healthy control. Both conserved end residues are part of each CDR3. Each record gives: CDR3 DNA, CDR3 protein, V gene, clone size, D gene, J gene. The D gene is left open where the match is weak. Rows give clone size only sometimes, using once, few, many, or a class for an expanded clone.

TGTGCCTGGAGTCATTTGGCGGGAGATCTTAATGAGCAGTTCTTC,CAWSHLAGDLNEQFF,TRBV30,few,TRBD2,TRBJ2-1
TGTGCCAGCAGCGTAGGTCCTAGCGGGCTCTCCTACGAGCAGTACTTC,CASSVGPSGLSYEQYF,TRBV9,many,TRBD2,TRBJ2-7
TGTGCCAGCAGGTTGTATGGAGAGACCCAGTACTTC,CASRLYGETQYF,TRBV7-9,few,NA,TRBJ2-5
TGTGCCAGCAGCTCGGGGACTAGCGGGAGGCGAGATGAGCAGTTCTTC,CASSSGTSGRRDEQFF,TRBV7-2,NA,TRBD2,TRBJ2-1
TGCGCCAGCAGCTTGCCGCCCGGACTAGCGGGAGAGCACGAGCAGTACTTC,CASSLPPGLAGEHEQYF,TRBV5-1,NA,TRBD2,TRBJ2-7
TGTGCCATCAGTGAGGCTAGCGGCTCGTATGAGCAGTTCTTC,CAISEASGSYEQFF,TRBV10-3,few,TRBD2,TRBJ2-1
TGCGCCAGCACCCGGGTAGGGGGGGCCGACACTGAAGCTTTCTTT,CASTRVGGADTEAFF,TRBV5-1,NA,NA,TRBJ1-1
TGTGCCAGCAGTAGGACAGGGTCGAACGAGCAGTACTTC,CASSRTGSNEQYF,TRBV6-5,many,TRBD1,TRBJ2-7
TGCGCCAGCAGCTTCGACAGGGCCCCTTACACCTTC,CASSFDRAPYTF,TRBV5-1,few,TRBD1,TRBJ1-2
TGTGCCAGCAGCCAAGAAAAGAGCGGGCGCAATGAGCAGTTCTTC,CASSQEKSGRNEQFF,TRBV4-2,NA,NA,TRBJ2-1
TGTGCCAGCAGTCTTCAAACAGGGGCGGCAAGGTCACCCCTCCACTTT,CASSLQTGAARSPLHF,TRBV27,NA,TRBD1,TRBJ1-6
TGTGCCAGCAGCCCGGGACACCGGTACGAGCAGTACTTC,CASSPGHRYEQYF,TRBV3-1,NA,NA,TRBJ2-7
TGCAGTGCTCACCTCACCGGGGCAGGGGCCACAGAGACCCAGTACTTC,CSAHLTGAGATETQYF,TRBV20-1,many,NA,TRBJ2-5
TGTGCCAGCAGCTTTCCCCCCAACTATGGCTACACCTTC,CASSFPPNYGYTF,TRBV7-2,few,NA,TRBJ1-2
TGTGCCAGCAGCCAACGAGGGGGGCAAGAGACCCAGTACTTC,CASSQRGGQETQYF,TRBV21-1,NA,NA,TRBJ2-5
TGCGCCAGCAGCCAAGATTTGGGGGTCGGACAGCCCCAGCATTTT,CASSQDLGVGQPQHF,TRBV4-3,NA,NA,TRBJ1-5
TGTGCCAGCATGCGGTTCGGAACTCTTGATCAGCCCCAGCATTTT,CASMRFGTLDQPQHF,TRBV27,many,NA,TRBJ1-5
TGCGCCAGCAGCTCGCAGCTAGGGGCGGAGGAGCTGTTTTTT,CASSSQLGAEELFF,TRBV5-1,few,NA,TRBJ2-2
TGTGCCAGCAGGCTCAGGAACACTGAAGCTTTCTTT,CASRLRNTEAFF,TRBV6-2/TRBV6-3,NA,NA,TRBJ1-1
TGCGCCAGCAGCTTAAACGACCATAGCAATCAGCCCCAGCATTTT,CASSLNDHSNQPQHF,TRBV5-1,NA,NA,TRBJ1-5
TGTGCCAGCAGCTTACAGACAGTTCCCACAGATACGCAGTATTTT,CASSLQTVPTDTQYF,TRBV12-3/TRBV12-4,NA,NA,TRBJ2-3
TGTGCCAGCACCGGAGGTGGGCCCCCTAACTATGGCTACACCTTC,CASTGGGPPNYGYTF,TRBV28,few,NA,TRBJ1-2
TGTGCCAGCGGGGACAGGGGGAACTATGGCTACACCTTC,CASGDRGNYGYTF,TRBV6-5,NA,TRBD1,TRBJ1-2
TGTGCCAGCAGTTTGAACGACAGGGCCTACGAGCAGTACTTC,CASSLNDRAYEQYF,TRBV27,many,TRBD1,TRBJ2-7
TGTGCCATCAGTGGCGGGACTGTCACCTACGAGCAGTACTTC,CAISGGTVTYEQYF,TRBV10-3,many,NA,TRBJ2-7
TGTGCCATCAGTGGGCTGGGGAGCTCCTACGAGCAGTACTTC,CAISGLGSSYEQYF,TRBV10-3,many,NA,TRBJ2-7
TGTGCCAGCAAGAGGACCATGGCCGGTCGGGGCACTGAAGCTTTCTTT,CASKRTMAGRGTEAFF,TRBV12-3/TRBV12-4,many,NA,TRBJ1-1
TGTGCCAGCAGTTTATGGGGAAGGGGGGTGGCTAACTATGGCTACACCTTC,CASSLWGRGVANYGYTF,TRBV12-3/TRBV12-4,few,NA,TRBJ1-2
TGTGCCAGCAGCCAGCCTTGGGGGGGCTCCTACAATGAGCAGTTCTTC,CASSQPWGGSYNEQFF,TRBV6-5,NA,TRBD2,TRBJ2-1
TGTGCCAGCAGACCTCACTACAGGGTTAGCTCCTACAATGAGCAGTTCTTC,CASRPHYRVSSYNEQFF,TRBV27,NA,NA,TRBJ2-1
TGTGCCAGCAGCGACCCTTCTGGAAACACCATATATTTT,CASSDPSGNTIYF,TRBV9,few,NA,TRBJ1-3
TGTGCCAGCAGACCGGGACTTCGCACCGGGGAGCTGTTTTTT,CASRPGLRTGELFF,TRBV12-3/TRBV12-4,few,NA,TRBJ2-2
TGCGCCAGCAGCTTAGGCGACACCACGAGCCTTGGCGAGCAGTACTTC,CASSLGDTTSLGEQYF,TRBV5-1,many,NA,TRBJ2-7
TGTGCCAGCACCACCGGGACATACTTCGGCTACACCTTC,CASTTGTYFGYTF,TRBV12-3/TRBV12-4,NA,NA,TRBJ1-2
TGCGCCAGCAGCTTGGCCGGGCGCGTAGCGGGAACAGATACGCAGTATTTT,CASSLAGRVAGTDTQYF,TRBV5-1,few,TRBD2,TRBJ2-3
TGTGCCAGCAGTTACATGGGTCAAGGGATGGGCGAGCAGTACTTC,CASSYMGQGMGEQYF,TRBV6-2/TRBV6-3,many,NA,TRBJ2-7
TGCAGTGCTAGAGATCCCCGGGGAGGCCATAGCAATCAGCCCCAGCATTTT,CSARDPRGGHSNQPQHF,TRBV20-1,few,NA,TRBJ1-5
TGCAGTGCGCGGCCCTGGGGGTTACTAGCCAAAAACATTCAGTACTTC,CSARPWGLLAKNIQYF,TRBV20-1,NA,NA,TRBJ2-4
TGTGCCAGCAGCCGTACGTTGGGTGACTATGGCTACACCTTC,CASSRTLGDYGYTF,TRBV3-1,NA,NA,TRBJ1-2
TGTGCCAGCAGCCGTGGAGGGGGCTCGGATCAGCCCCAGCATTTT,CASSRGGGSDQPQHF,TRBV7-8,few,TRBD1,TRBJ1-5
TGCAGAGCAGGGGGGGCTAGCGGTACCTACGAGCAGTACTTC,CRAGGASGTYEQYF,TRBV20-1,NA,NA,TRBJ2-7
TGTGCCACCAGCAGAGATCAAGGGTTTGAAGCTTTCTTT,CATSRDQGFEAFF,TRBV15,many,NA,TRBJ1-1
TGTGCCATCAGACTAGCGGGACACGGGGAGCTGTTTTTT,CAIRLAGHGELFF,TRBV10-3,NA,TRBD2,TRBJ2-2
TGTGCCAGCAAAGGTCCCCGACAGGGACGGGGAGATACGCAGTATTTT,CASKGPRQGRGDTQYF,TRBV6-2/TRBV6-3,few,TRBD1,TRBJ2-3
TGTGCCAGCAATACCCAAGGGACAGGGGTGGGTGAGCAGTACTTC,CASNTQGTGVGEQYF,TRBV12-3/TRBV12-4,many,TRBD1,TRBJ2-7
TGTGCCAGCAGCCAAGTCCGATACGAGCAGTACTTC,CASSQVRYEQYF,TRBV3-1,few,NA,TRBJ2-7
TGTGCCATCAGTGTGTCCGCCGGGACAGGGTTCTCACCCCTCCACTTT,CAISVSAGTGFSPLHF,TRBV10-3,NA,TRBD1,TRBJ1-6